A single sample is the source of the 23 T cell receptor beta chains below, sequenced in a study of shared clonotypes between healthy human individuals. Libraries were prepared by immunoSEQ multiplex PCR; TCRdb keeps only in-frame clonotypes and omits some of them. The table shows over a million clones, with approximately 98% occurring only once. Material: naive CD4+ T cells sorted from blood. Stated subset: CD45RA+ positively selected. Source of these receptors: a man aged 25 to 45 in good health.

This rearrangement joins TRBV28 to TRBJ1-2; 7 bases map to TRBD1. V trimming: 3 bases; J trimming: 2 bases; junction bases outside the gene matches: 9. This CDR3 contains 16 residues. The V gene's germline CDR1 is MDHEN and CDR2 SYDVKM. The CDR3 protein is CASSFSGTEINYGYTF. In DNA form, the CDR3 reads TGTGCCAGCAGTTTCTCCGGGACAGAGATCAACTATGGCTACACCTTC.

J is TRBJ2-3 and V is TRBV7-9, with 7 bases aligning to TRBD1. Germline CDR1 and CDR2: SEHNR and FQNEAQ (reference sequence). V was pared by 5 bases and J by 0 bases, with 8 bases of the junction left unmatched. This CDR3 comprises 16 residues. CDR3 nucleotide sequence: TGTGCCAGCAGCCAGCCCCCGGGACAGAGCACAGATACGCAGTATTTT. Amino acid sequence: CASSQPPGQSTDTQYF.

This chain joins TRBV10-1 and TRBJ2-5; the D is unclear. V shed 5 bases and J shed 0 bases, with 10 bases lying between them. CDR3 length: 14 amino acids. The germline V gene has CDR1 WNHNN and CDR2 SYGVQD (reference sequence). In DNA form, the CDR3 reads TGCGCCAGCAGTCCTAATGGGGACCAAGAGACCCAGTACTTC. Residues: CASSPNGDQETQYF.

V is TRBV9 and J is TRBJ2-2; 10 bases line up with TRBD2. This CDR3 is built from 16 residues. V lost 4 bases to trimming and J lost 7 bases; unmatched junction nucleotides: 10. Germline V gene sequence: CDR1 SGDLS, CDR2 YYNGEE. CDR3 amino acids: CASSPQLAGVVGELFF. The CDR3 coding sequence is TGTGCCAGCAGCCCCCAGCTAGCGGGAGTGGTCGGGGAGCTGTTTTTT.

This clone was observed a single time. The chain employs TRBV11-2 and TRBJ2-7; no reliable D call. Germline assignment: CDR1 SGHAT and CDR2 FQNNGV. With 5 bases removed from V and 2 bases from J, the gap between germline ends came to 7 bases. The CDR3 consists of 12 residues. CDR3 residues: CASSRPAYEQYF. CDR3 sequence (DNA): TGTGCCAGCAGCCGACCCGCCTACGAGCAGTACTTC.

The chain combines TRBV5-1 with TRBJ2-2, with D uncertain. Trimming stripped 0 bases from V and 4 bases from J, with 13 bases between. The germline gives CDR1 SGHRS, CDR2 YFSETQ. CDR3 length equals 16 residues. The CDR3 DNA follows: TGCGCCAGCAGCTTGGGGCAGAGCCCATCCACCGGGGAGCTGTTTTTT. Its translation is CASSLGQSPSTGELFF. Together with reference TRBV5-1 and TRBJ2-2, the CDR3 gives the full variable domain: KAGVTQTPRYLIKTRGQQVTLSCSPISGHRSVSWYQQTPGQGLQFLFEYFSETQRNKGNFPGRFSGRQFSNSRSEMNVSTLELGDSALYLCASSLGQSPSTGELFFGEGSRLTVL.

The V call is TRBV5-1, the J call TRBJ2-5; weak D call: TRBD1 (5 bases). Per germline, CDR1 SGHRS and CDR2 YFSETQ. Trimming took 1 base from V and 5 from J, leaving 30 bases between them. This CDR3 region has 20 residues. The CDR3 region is CASSLQKMVGQVVEMETQYF. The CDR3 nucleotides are TGCGCCAGCAGCTTGCAAAAAATGGTGGGGCAGGTGGTCGAAATGGAGACCCAGTACTTC.

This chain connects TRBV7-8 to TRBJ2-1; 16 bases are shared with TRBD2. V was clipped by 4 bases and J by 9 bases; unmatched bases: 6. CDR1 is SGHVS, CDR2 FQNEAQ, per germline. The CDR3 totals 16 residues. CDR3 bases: TGTGCCAGCAGCTCGGGACTAGCGGGAGGGATTACTGAGCAGTTCTTC. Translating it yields CASSSGLAGGITEQFF.

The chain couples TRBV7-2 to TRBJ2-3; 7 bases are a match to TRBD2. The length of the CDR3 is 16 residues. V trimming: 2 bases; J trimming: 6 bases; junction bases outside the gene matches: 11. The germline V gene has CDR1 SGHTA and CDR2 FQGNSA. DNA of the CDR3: TGTGCCAGCAGCTTACGGTGGCGGGAGAGGTCGGATACGCAGTATTTT. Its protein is CASSLRWRERSDTQYF. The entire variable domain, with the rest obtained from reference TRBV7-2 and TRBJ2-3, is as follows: GAGVSQSPSNKVTEKGKDVELRCDPISGHTALYWYRQSLGQGLEFLIYFQGNSAPDKSGLPSDRFSAERTGGSVSTLTIQRTQQEDSAVYLCASSLRWRERSDTQYFGPGTRLTVL.

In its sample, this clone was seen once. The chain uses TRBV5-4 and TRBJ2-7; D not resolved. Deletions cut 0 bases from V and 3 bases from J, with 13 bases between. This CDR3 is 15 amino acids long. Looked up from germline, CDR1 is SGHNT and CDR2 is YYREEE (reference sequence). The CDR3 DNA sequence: TGTGCCAGCAGCTTGGGTCAGCCAGTTGTCTACGAGCAGTACTTC. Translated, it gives CASSLGQPVVYEQYF. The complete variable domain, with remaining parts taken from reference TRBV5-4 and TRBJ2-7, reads ETGVTQSPTHLIKTRGQQVTLRCSSQSGHNTVSWYQQALGQGPQFIFQYYREEENGRGNFPPRFSGLQFPNYSSELNVNALELDDSALYLCASSLGQPVVYEQYFGPGTRLTVT.

The CDR3 reads CASSFRHTSADFYEQYF. The CDR3, as DNA: TGTGCCAGCAGCTTCCGGCATACGAGCGCGGACTTCTACGAGCAGTACTTC. The J gene is TRBJ2-7, the V gene TRBV7-2; D is perhaps TRBD2 (5 bases). This CDR3 is built from 17 residues. Germline V gene data show CDR1 as SGHTA and CDR2 as FQGNSA. Deletions cut 3 bases from V and 3 bases from J, with 21 bases between.

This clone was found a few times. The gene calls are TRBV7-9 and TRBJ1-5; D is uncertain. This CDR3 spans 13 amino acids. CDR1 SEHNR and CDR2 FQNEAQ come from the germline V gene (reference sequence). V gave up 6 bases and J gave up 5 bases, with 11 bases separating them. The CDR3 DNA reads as TGTGCCAGCAGGGGGTCTCGGGATCAGCCCCAGCATTTT. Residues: CASRGSRDQPQHF.

CDR3 amino acids: CSVGTVPFYQPQHF. The DNA for the CDR3 is TGCAGCGTTGGTACAGTGCCTTTCTATCAGCCCCAGCATTTT. V usage is TRBV29-1 and J usage is TRBJ1-5; no firm D call. The V and J ends lost 4 bases and 5 bases respectively, with 15 bases between them. The CDR3 runs to 14 residues. Germline values: CDR1 SQVTM, CDR2 ANQGSEA.

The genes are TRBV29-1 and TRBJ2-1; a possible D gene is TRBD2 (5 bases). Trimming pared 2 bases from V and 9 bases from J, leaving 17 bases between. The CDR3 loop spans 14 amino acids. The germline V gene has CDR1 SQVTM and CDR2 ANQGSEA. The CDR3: CSVEWLALSGEQFF. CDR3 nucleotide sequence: TGCAGCGTTGAATGGCTAGCTCTATCGGGTGAGCAGTTCTTC.

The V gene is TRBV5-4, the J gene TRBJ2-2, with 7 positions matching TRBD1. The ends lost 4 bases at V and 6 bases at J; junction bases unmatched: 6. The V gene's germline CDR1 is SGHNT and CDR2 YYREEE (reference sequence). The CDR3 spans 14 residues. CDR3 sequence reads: CASSNTRGSGELFF. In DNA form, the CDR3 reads TGTGCCAGCAGCAATACCAGGGGGTCCGGGGAGCTGTTTTTT.

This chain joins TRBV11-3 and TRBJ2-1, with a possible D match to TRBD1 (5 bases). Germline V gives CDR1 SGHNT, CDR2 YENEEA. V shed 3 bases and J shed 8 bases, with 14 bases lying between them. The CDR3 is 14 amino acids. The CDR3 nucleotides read TGTGCCAGCAGCTTCGGCCCAGGGCCCCATGAGCAGTTCTTC. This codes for CASSFGPGPHEQFF.

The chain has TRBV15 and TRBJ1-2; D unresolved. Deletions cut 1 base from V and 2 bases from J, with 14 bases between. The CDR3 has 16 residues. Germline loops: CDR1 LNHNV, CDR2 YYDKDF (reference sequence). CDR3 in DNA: TGTGCCACCAGCAGAGGGGATGGTATCAAGAACTATGGCTACACCTTC. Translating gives CATSRGDGIKNYGYTF.

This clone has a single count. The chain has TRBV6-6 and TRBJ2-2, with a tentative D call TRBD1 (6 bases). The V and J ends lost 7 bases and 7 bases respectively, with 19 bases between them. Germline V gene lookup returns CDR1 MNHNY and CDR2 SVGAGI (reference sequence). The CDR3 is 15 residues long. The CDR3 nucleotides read TGTGCCAGCACTGAACGGCAGGGGAGCGGCGGGGAGCTGTTTTTT. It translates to CASTERQGSGGELFF.

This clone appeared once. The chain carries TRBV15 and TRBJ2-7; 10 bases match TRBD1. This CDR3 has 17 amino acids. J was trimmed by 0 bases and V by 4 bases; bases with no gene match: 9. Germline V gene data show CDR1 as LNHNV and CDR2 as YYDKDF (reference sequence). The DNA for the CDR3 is TGTGCCACCAGCACCACGCCGGGACAGGGGTTCTCCTACGAGCAGTACTTC. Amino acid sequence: CATSTTPGQGFSYEQYF.

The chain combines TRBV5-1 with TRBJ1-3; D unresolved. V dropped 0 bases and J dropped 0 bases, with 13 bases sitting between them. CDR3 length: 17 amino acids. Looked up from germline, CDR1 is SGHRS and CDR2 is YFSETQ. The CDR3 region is CASSLERAARSGNTIYF. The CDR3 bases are TGCGCCAGCAGCTTGGAAAGGGCAGCCCGCTCTGGAAACACCATATATTTT.

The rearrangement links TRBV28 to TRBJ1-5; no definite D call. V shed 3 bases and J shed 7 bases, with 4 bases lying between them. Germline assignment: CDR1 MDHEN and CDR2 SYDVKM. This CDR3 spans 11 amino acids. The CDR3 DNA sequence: TGTGCCAGCAGTTTCGTCCAGCCCCAGCATTTT. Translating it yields CASSFVQPQHF.

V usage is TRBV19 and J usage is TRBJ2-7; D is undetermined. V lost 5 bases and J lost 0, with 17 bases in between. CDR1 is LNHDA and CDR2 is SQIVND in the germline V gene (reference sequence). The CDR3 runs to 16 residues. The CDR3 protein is CASSFPTGASSYEQYF. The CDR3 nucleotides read TGTGCCAGTAGTTTCCCCACGGGCGCCAGCTCCTACGAGCAGTACTTC.

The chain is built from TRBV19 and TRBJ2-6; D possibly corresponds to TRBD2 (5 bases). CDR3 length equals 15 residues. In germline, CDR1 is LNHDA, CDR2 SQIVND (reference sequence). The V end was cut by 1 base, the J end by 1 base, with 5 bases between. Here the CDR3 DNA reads TGTGCCAGTAGTATAGGGGAGTCTGGGGCCAACGTCCTGACTTTC. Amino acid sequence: CASSIGESGANVLTF.